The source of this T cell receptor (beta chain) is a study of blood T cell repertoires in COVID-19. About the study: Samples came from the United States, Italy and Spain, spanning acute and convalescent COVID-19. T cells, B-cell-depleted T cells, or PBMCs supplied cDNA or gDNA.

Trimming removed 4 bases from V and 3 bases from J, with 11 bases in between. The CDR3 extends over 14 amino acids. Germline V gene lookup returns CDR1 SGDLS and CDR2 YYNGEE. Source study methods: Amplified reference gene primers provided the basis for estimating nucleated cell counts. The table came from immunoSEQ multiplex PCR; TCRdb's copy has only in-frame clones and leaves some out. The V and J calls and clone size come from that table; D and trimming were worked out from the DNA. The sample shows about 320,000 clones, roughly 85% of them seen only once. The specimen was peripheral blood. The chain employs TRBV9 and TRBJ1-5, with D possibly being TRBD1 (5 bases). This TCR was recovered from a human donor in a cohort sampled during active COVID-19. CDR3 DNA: TGTGCCAGCAGCAAAGGACACCCCAATCAGCCCCAGCATTTT. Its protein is CASSKGHPNQPQHF.